The 8 T cell receptor beta chains below come from one sample, sequenced in a study of control samples from healthy donors and cancer patients. Clones were read by immunoSEQ multiplex PCR, and TCRdb kept only the in-frame ones, dropping some. Here the sample spans about 98,000 clones, around three quarters being singletons. Input material: blood. The receptors derive from a woman between 25 and 40 years old in good health.

The rearrangement links TRBV15 to TRBJ1-2, with a tentative D call TRBD1 (5 bases). The germline gives CDR1 LNHNV, CDR2 YYDKDF (reference sequence). This CDR3 is built from 15 residues. Trimming shortened V by 1 base and J by 2 bases, and 11 bases separated the two germline ends. The CDR3 region is CATSRVGGENYGYTF. The CDR3, as DNA: TGTGCCACCAGCAGAGTCGGGGGAGAGAACTATGGCTACACCTTC.

J is TRBJ1-4 and V is TRBV5-1; tentative D call: TRBD1 (6 bases). Germline V gives CDR1 SGHRS, CDR2 YFSETQ. The CDR3 loop spans 14 amino acids. V lost 5 bases and J 2 bases, leaving 10 bases between the germline ends. In nucleotides, the CDR3 is TGCGCCAGCAGACAAACAGGGACTAATGAAAAACTGTTTTTT. Amino acid sequence: CASRQTGTNEKLFF.

V is TRBV21-1 and J is TRBJ2-2; the D call TRBD2 from the table was never checked on the DNA. TRBV21-1 is a known pseudogene. CDR3 length equals 15 residues. CDR3 amino acids: CASSKAEGPTRELFF. DNA for the CDR3: TGTGCCAGCAGCAAAGCGGAGGGGCCCACCAGGGAGCTGTTTTTT.

The rearrangement joins TRBV27 to TRBJ1-5; 7 positions match TRBD1. Germline trimming cut 5 bases from V and 3 bases from J; bases unmatched to any gene: 10. Germline CDR1 MNHEY, CDR2 SMNVEV (reference sequence). The CDR3 has 16 amino acids. The CDR3, as DNA: TGTGCCAGCAGTCCAAGCAGGGGGGAAGACAATCAGCCCCAGCATTTT. Amino acid sequence: CASSPSRGEDNQPQHF.

The table lists this clone with a few counts. The chain is built from TRBV2 and TRBJ1-1; D is undetermined. The CDR3 is 15 residues long. Trimming removed 2 bases from V and 0 bases from J, with 10 bases in between. CDR1 and CDR2 (germline): SNHLY, FYNNEI. The CDR3 loop is CASSERNRVNTEAFF. CDR3 DNA sequence: TGTGCCAGCAGTGAAAGGAATCGGGTGAACACTGAAGCTTTCTTT. The entire variable domain, with the rest obtained from reference TRBV2 and TRBJ1-1, is as follows: EPEVTQTPSHQVTQMGQEVILRCVPISNHLYFYWYRQILGQKVEFLVSFYNNEISEKSEIFDDQFSVERPDGSNFTLKIRSTKLEDSAMYFCASSERNRVNTEAFFGQGTRLTVV.

This clone was counted once. The gene calls are TRBV5-5 and TRBJ1-5; no clear D. Germline V CDR1 and CDR2: SGHKS, YYEKEE (reference sequence). V was clipped by 1 base and J by 5 bases, with 7 bases between them. This CDR3 is 13 amino acids long. CDR3 DNA: TGTGCCAGCAGCTTGAGGAGGGATCAGCCCCAGCATTTT. Amino acid sequence: CASSLRRDQPQHF.

V is TRBV2 and J is TRBJ1-5; 9 bases are shared with TRBD1. The V gene end was trimmed by 6 bases and the J gene end by 1 base; junction bases not matched to a gene: 4. CDR1 is SNHLY, CDR2 FYNNEI, per germline. This CDR3 spans 15 amino acids. CDR3 loop: CASRDGTGSNQPQHF. The CDR3 nucleotides are TGTGCCAGCAGGGATGGGACAGGGAGCAATCAGCCCCAGCATTTT.

This clone came up a few times. DNA for the CDR3: TGTGCCAGCAGCTTGCGCGTGGCTGAGCAGTTCTTC. The encoded protein is CASSLRVAEQFF. The chain is built from TRBV7-9 and TRBJ2-1; D uncertain. Trimming left V 3 bases short and J 9 bases short, with 9 bases between. From germline, CDR1 is SEHNR and CDR2 FQNEAQ (reference sequence). The CDR3 consists of 12 residues.